The rows below give T cell receptor beta chains drawn from one sample of a study of T cells in Graves' hyperthyroidism and ophthalmopathy. From the multiplex PCR reads, TCRdb called clonotypes with MiXCR, one entry per CDR3 protein. The sample comprises fewer than 300,000 distinct CDR3 sequences, about 25% of which are singletons, and 25% to 30% rests with the top ten. The sequenced material came from blood. These receptors were obtained from a man aged 40-49 years with Graves' hyperthyroidism that later progressed to Graves' ophthalmopathy. CDR3s include the opening cysteine and the closing phenylalanine or tryptophan. Each record gives: D gene, V gene, clone size, J gene, CDR3 protein. D genes are given only for firm matches. The size field is filled for only some rows; it gives once, few, many or a size class.

d_call: .
v_call: TRBV28
clone_size: .
j_call: TRBJ1-2
cdr3_aa: CASSSRDLRGYTF

d_call: TRBD2
v_call: TRBV4-1
clone_size: many
j_call: TRBJ2-7
cdr3_aa: CASSQETSGKFQQYF

d_call: .
v_call: TRBV5-1
clone_size: many
j_call: TRBJ2-7
cdr3_aa: CASSTGGTNSEQYF

d_call: .
v_call: TRBV20-1
clone_size: .
j_call: TRBJ1-5
cdr3_aa: CSAAQGPAEAQPQHF

d_call: TRBD1
v_call: TRBV7-2
clone_size: many
j_call: TRBJ1-5
cdr3_aa: CASSFLGTGGIQPQHF

d_call: .
v_call: TRBV7-2
clone_size: many
j_call: TRBJ1-2
cdr3_aa: CASSLALGAQVVGYTF

d_call: TRBD2
v_call: TRBV6-5
clone_size: .
j_call: TRBJ2-7
cdr3_aa: CASSYGAGGLYEQYF

d_call: .
v_call: TRBV18
clone_size: few
j_call: TRBJ1-1
cdr3_aa: CASSPSIAQGTTEAFF

d_call: .
v_call: TRBV27
clone_size: many
j_call: TRBJ2-5
cdr3_aa: CASSLSGETQYF

d_call: .
v_call: TRBV15
clone_size: .
j_call: TRBJ2-5
cdr3_aa: CATSNGYQQQETQYF

d_call: .
v_call: TRBV20-1
clone_size: .
j_call: TRBJ2-5
cdr3_aa: CSARETYQETQYF

d_call: TRBD1
v_call: TRBV27
clone_size: many
j_call: TRBJ2-7
cdr3_aa: CASSPVDRTYEQYF

d_call: .
v_call: TRBV6-2/TRBV6-3
clone_size: .
j_call: TRBJ1-1
cdr3_aa: CASSYSRVVDTEAFF

d_call: .
v_call: TRBV7-8
clone_size: many
j_call: TRBJ1-5
cdr3_aa: CASSWRKGQSNQPQHF

d_call: TRBD2
v_call: TRBV19
clone_size: many
j_call: TRBJ2-7
cdr3_aa: CASSTPGTSGSEQYF

d_call: .
v_call: TRBV6-2/TRBV6-3
clone_size: many
j_call: TRBJ2-2
cdr3_aa: CAGSIGPGELFF

d_call: .
v_call: TRBV6-5
clone_size: .
j_call: TRBJ2-7
cdr3_aa: CASSYGSRGSGEQYF

d_call: .
v_call: TRBV7-9
clone_size: many
j_call: TRBJ2-7
cdr3_aa: CASSPISTYEQYF

d_call: .
v_call: TRBV20-1
clone_size: .
j_call: TRBJ2-2
cdr3_aa: CSARGTPTGELFF

d_call: .
v_call: TRBV10-3
clone_size: many
j_call: TRBJ2-7
cdr3_aa: CAISEGGTVAYEQYF

d_call: .
v_call: TRBV6-2/TRBV6-3
clone_size: few
j_call: TRBJ2-7
cdr3_aa: CASSYSGVRYEQYF

d_call: .
v_call: TRBV28
clone_size: .
j_call: TRBJ2-2
cdr3_aa: CASSFLAGSNTGELFF

d_call: .
v_call: TRBV6-5
clone_size: many
j_call: TRBJ1-5
cdr3_aa: CASRSSGGPLPNQPQHF

d_call: .
v_call: TRBV20-1
clone_size: many
j_call: TRBJ1-2
cdr3_aa: CSASESFSYTF

d_call: TRBD2
v_call: TRBV6-5
clone_size: many
j_call: TRBJ2-2
cdr3_aa: CASSYQLAGDSGELFF

d_call: .
v_call: TRBV2
clone_size: .
j_call: TRBJ2-7
cdr3_aa: CASSEEGWGPQYF

d_call: .
v_call: TRBV29-1
clone_size: many
j_call: TRBJ2-7
cdr3_aa: CSAGESLYEQYF

d_call: .
v_call: TRBV2
clone_size: many
j_call: TRBJ2-7
cdr3_aa: CASGGRGDSEQYF

d_call: .
v_call: TRBV15
clone_size: many
j_call: TRBJ2-7
cdr3_aa: CATSRDPSTSVYEQYF

d_call: TRBD2
v_call: TRBV12-3/TRBV12-4
clone_size: many
j_call: TRBJ2-7
cdr3_aa: CASSFGTSGYEQYF

d_call: TRBD2
v_call: TRBV19
clone_size: few
j_call: TRBJ2-5
cdr3_aa: CASTRLAGQETQYF

d_call: .
v_call: TRBV2
clone_size: .
j_call: TRBJ1-2
cdr3_aa: CASTRGGVYGYTF

d_call: .
v_call: TRBV6-2/TRBV6-3
clone_size: few
j_call: TRBJ2-7
cdr3_aa: CASSYRNGGYEQYF

d_call: .
v_call: TRBV18
clone_size: few
j_call: TRBJ1-2
cdr3_aa: CASSPETPPGYTF

d_call: .
v_call: TRBV28
clone_size: once
j_call: TRBJ1-1
cdr3_aa: CASRPRGRTEAFF

d_call: .
v_call: TRBV12-3/TRBV12-4
clone_size: .
j_call: TRBJ2-5
cdr3_aa: CASSLSLLETQYF

d_call: .
v_call: TRBV12-3/TRBV12-4
clone_size: many
j_call: TRBJ1-5
cdr3_aa: CASCGQNNQPQHF

d_call: .
v_call: TRBV29-1
clone_size: many
j_call: TRBJ2-4
cdr3_aa: CSVEDGTTQYF

d_call: TRBD2
v_call: TRBV2
clone_size: few
j_call: TRBJ2-5
cdr3_aa: CASSGTSGVLETQYF

d_call: TRBD2
v_call: TRBV6-5
clone_size: .
j_call: TRBJ2-7
cdr3_aa: CASSYGTSGKVEQYF

d_call: .
v_call: TRBV6-1
clone_size: few
j_call: TRBJ1-2
cdr3_aa: CASSEASAGRGYTF

d_call: TRBD2
v_call: TRBV28
clone_size: few
j_call: TRBJ2-7
cdr3_aa: CASSVSGTRSGEQYF

d_call: .
v_call: TRBV10-3
clone_size: many
j_call: TRBJ2-2
cdr3_aa: CAISYGTSNTGELFF